This T cell receptor (beta chain) was observed in a study of shared clonotypes between healthy human individuals. In the original analysis: Without quality scores, immunoSEQ junctional reads could not be filtered like full-length reads. Sequencing used immunoSEQ multiplex PCR; TCRdb keeps in-frame clones, though not all of them. V and J calls and clone size are given by that table; D and trimming were obtained from the DNA. The table records 2,500,000 or so clones, under 95% of them present only once. The ends were cut back, 7 bases at V and 1 base at J, with 10 bases in the middle. Looked up from germline, CDR1 is LNHDA and CDR2 is SQIVND (reference sequence). The CDR3 consists of 13 residues. Findings and limits, study-wide: A handful of donors showed sharing of about 5.5% of naive CD4 clonotypes.

All the donors were Caucasian adults who lived in Nashville, Tennessee. CD4+ cell separation produced CD45RA+ naive and CD45RA-negative memory subsets. To note about this clone: Antigen unknown.

The sequenced sample was naive CD4+ T cells from PBMCs. Sample subset: CD45RA+ positively selected. The receptor comes from a man between 18 and 29 years old in good health. Some clones in this sample may be carry-over from other donors' samples. The chain couples TRBV19 to TRBJ1-1, with D hard to call. The CDR3, as DNA: TGTGCCAGTACCCCGGACGGGAACACTGAAGCTTTCTTT. As protein: CASTPDGNTEAFF.